One T cell receptor (beta chain) is described in this entry. What it binds is not known. The sample originates from a study of PD-1 blockade in classical Hodgkin lymphoma. Points from the study as a whole: Relapsed/refractory patients reportedly had lower baseline diversity than newly diagnosed patients. Diversity in CD4+ TCRs, unlike that measured in CD8+ TCRs, had risen significantly by C4D1.

The CDR3 is 12 residues long. V lost 2 bases, J lost 4 bases, and 6 bases lay in between. From germline, CDR1 is SEHNR and CDR2 FQNEAQ (reference sequence). Every patient relapsed after autologous stem cell transplantation, and brentuximab vedotin exposure varied. Clones were sequenced by immunoSEQ multiplex PCR, and TCRdb holds only the in-frame ones, with some missing. The sample lists 100,000 to 120,000 clones; 80% to 90% were seen once. The chain couples TRBV7-9 to TRBJ2-7; D is possibly TRBD2 (6 bases). The receptor comes from a human donor with classical Hodgkin lymphoma. The specimen comprised peripheral blood mononuclear cells (PBMCs), sampled before the second cycle of nivolumab. CDR3 in DNA: TGTGCCAGCAGCTTACGGGGGTACGAGCAGTACTTC. Translation gives CASSLRGYEQYF.